A single sample is the source of the 16 T cell receptor beta chains below, sequenced in a study of T cells in Graves' hyperthyroidism and ophthalmopathy (dated by TCRdb to between 2017 and 2020). Receptor amplification or capture employed multiplex PCR. The sequencing machine was an Illumina HiSeq 2000. The TCR beta CDR3 regions were amplified from the RNA transcripts. For the first round of RT-PCR on the TCR CDR3, the HTBI primer set was used together with the Qiagen OneStep RT-PCR kit. The public reads were reanalyzed by TCRdb: fastp trimming at Q25, MiXCR alignment, in-frame beta chains only. Each record represents a unique CDR3 protein, reported with the most common genes and DNA among its rows. For this sample the table gives around 760,000 distinct CDR3 sequences, of which about a third were detected only once. The leading ten clones occupy 31% of the sample. Source material: blood. These receptor sequences come from a woman aged 35 to 49 with Graves' hyperthyroidism.

The rearrangement joins TRBV7-9 to TRBJ1-5, with TRBD1 identical over 8 bases. In germline, CDR1 is SEHNR, CDR2 FQNEAQ (reference sequence). The CDR3 has 15 amino acids. Trimming removed 5 bases from V and 5 bases from J; junction bases left unmatched: 8. The CDR3 region has the DNA TGTGCCAGCAGCGCAGGGGGCAGGGGCTATCAGCCCCAGCATTTT. This encodes CASSAGGRGYQPQHF.

This clonotype was seen at least ten times. The chain is built from TRBV13 and TRBJ2-7; maybe TRBD1 (6 bases). With 0 bases removed from V and 2 bases from J, the gap between germline ends came to 11 bases. CDR3 size: 15 residues. CDR1 is PRHDT, CDR2 FYEKMQ, per germline (reference sequence). This CDR3 reads CASSLGRDNTYEQYF. The CDR3 coding sequence is TGTGCCAGCAGCTTAGGCCGGGACAACACCTACGAGCAGTACTTC.

A few counts support this clonotype. V gene TRBV3-2 combines with J gene TRBJ1-2; TRBD1, the table's D call, lacks a check against the DNA. TRBV3-2 is described as a pseudogene. The CDR3 runs 14 residues. The CDR3: CASNERDRVDGYTF. CDR3 DNA sequence: TGTGCCAGCAACGAAAGGGACAGGGTGGATGGCTACACCTTC.

The chain has TRBV20-1 and TRBJ2-3; 12 bases match TRBD2. V lost 4 bases, J lost 6 bases, and 5 bases stayed unmatched. The CDR3 runs to 14 residues. The germline V gene encodes CDR1 DFQATT and CDR2 SNEGSKA (reference sequence). The CDR3 DNA follows: TGCAGTGCTACTAGCGGGGGGGCTACTGATACGCAGTATTTT. Amino acids: CSATSGGATDTQYF.

At least ten counts were recorded for this clonotype. The chain employs TRBV7-9 and TRBJ1-1, with a weak D call TRBD1 (6 bases). V lost 8 bases and J lost 5, with 9 bases in between. The CDR3 runs to 11 residues. CDR1 and CDR2 from the germline V gene are SEHNR and FQNEAQ (reference sequence). The CDR3 DNA reads TGTGCCAGCCGAGGGGGGACTGAAGCTTTCTTT. This gives the protein CASRGGTEAFF.

The V and J genes are TRBV7-8 and TRBJ2-5; D may be TRBD1 (5 bases). With 5 bases removed from V and 5 bases from J, the gap between germline ends came to 18 bases. The CDR3 is 15 amino acids. CDR1 SGHVS and CDR2 FQNEAQ come from the germline V gene. The CDR3 DNA is TGTGCCAGCAGCCAAGAGGCAGGGCGTGGGGAGACCCAGTACTTC. It yields the protein CASSQEAGRGETQYF.

This clonotype occurred many times. V gene TRBV10-3 combines with J gene TRBJ1-4, with 7 bases matching TRBD1. Per germline, CDR1 ENHRY and CDR2 SYGVKD. The junction had 19 bases not matched to a gene; V was cut back by 9 bases and J by 6 bases. The CDR3 sequence is 17 residues long. CDR3 nucleotides: TGTGCCATTGGGTCAACGTCAGCGGGGCAGGGGGATGAAAAACTGTTTTTT. It is translated as CAIGSTSAGQGDEKLFF.

In this sample, this clonotype turned up many times. The chain has TRBV13 and TRBJ2-7; TRBD2 aligns across 7 bases. This CDR3 is 15 amino acids long. Germline trimming cut 1 base from V and 5 bases from J; bases unmatched to any gene: 8. The germline V gene encodes CDR1 PRHDT and CDR2 FYEKMQ (reference sequence). The CDR3 nucleotides read TGTGCCAGCAGCTTAGTGCGGCTAGCGGTCCACGAGCAGTACTTC. As protein: CASSLVRLAVHEQYF.

This clonotype appeared many times. The V call is TRBV7-2, the J call TRBJ1-2, with a weak D call TRBD1 (5 bases). The CDR3 covers 13 residues. Germline V gene lookup returns CDR1 SGHTA and CDR2 FQGNSA. V shed 5 bases and J shed 7 bases, with 14 bases lying between them. CDR3 nucleotide sequence: TGTGCCAGCAGCCAAGCAGGGAGAGCTGGCTACACCTTC. Encoded protein: CASSQAGRAGYTF.

This clonotype was picked up many times. V is TRBV20-1 and J is TRBJ2-7; 8 positions agree with TRBD1. The CDR3 totals 14 residues. V trimming: 1 base; J trimming: 3 bases; junction bases outside the gene matches: 5. Per germline, CDR1 DFQATT and CDR2 SNEGSKA (reference sequence). The CDR3 reads CSARVRDRNYEQYF. CDR3 DNA sequence: TGCAGTGCTAGAGTAAGGGACAGGAACTACGAGCAGTACTTC.

V usage is TRBV27 and J usage is TRBJ1-2, with a weak D call TRBD1 (5 bases). The germline V gene has CDR1 MNHEY and CDR2 SMNVEV (reference sequence). This CDR3 has 12 amino acids. Trimming took 2 bases from V and 8 from J, leaving 9 bases between them. CDR3 in DNA: TGTGCCAGCAGTTTAGGGGGTCTGGGCTACACCTTC. Amino acids: CASSLGGLGYTF.

Ten or more counts support this clonotype. This chain links TRBV7-9 with TRBJ1-1; D is unclear. Between the trimmed V and J ends, which lost 3 bases and 1 base, there was a span of 6 bases. The CDR3 is 13 amino acids. Germline V CDR1 and CDR2: SEHNR, FQNEAQ (reference sequence). The CDR3 is CASSFMGNTEAFF. CDR3 coding DNA: TGTGCCAGCAGCTTTATGGGGAACACTGAAGCTTTCTTT.

Worth noting for this clonotype: At one end, the junction sequence differs from germline, possibly due to a read error. The V gene is TRBV9, the J gene TRBJ1-2; no clear D. There are 15 residues in the CDR3. Germline loops: CDR1 SGDLS, CDR2 YYNGEE. CDR3 in DNA: TGTGCCAGCAGCGAGACACACGGGCTGTACAATGGCTGCACCTTC. Protein: CASSETHGLYNGCTF.

The chain uses TRBV6-6 and TRBJ2-5, with D uncertain. Germline CDR1 MNHNY, CDR2 SVGAGI (reference sequence). The CDR3 extends over 15 amino acids. The V gene lost 0 bases and the J gene lost 5 bases, with 13 bases spanning the gap. CDR3 DNA sequence: TGTGCCAGCAGTTACTCCGGGTTTAGCTTGGAGACCCAGTACTTC. Its translation: CASSYSGFSLETQYF.

Ten or more counts support this clonotype. The chain recombines TRBV29-1 with TRBJ1-3; TRBD1 agrees at 11 bases. The CDR3 runs to 13 residues. Germline V gene lookup returns CDR1 SQVTM and CDR2 ANQGSEA. Unmatched junction bases numbered 2, after V lost 2 bases and J lost 8 bases. The CDR3 nucleotides read TGCAGCGTTGAACTGGGACAGGGGGACACCATATATTTT. This codes for CSVELGQGDTIYF.

This clonotype was counted ten times or more. This chain links TRBV7-2 with TRBJ1-2; D gene uncertain. CDR1 and CDR2 from the germline V gene are SGHTA and FQGNSA. Trimming removed 2 bases from V and 4 bases from J, with 14 bases in between. The CDR3 covers 15 residues. The CDR3 loop is CASSLTFTQSYGYTF. The CDR3 DNA reads as TGTGCCAGCAGCTTAACCTTTACACAGTCCTATGGCTACACCTTC. The whole variable domain, filled in from reference TRBV7-2 and TRBJ1-2, reads GAGVSQSPSNKVTEKGKDVELRCDPISGHTALYWYRQSLGQGLEFLIYFQGNSAPDKSGLPSDRFSAERTGGSVSTLTIQRTQQEDSAVYLCASSLTFTQSYGYTFGSGTRLTVV.